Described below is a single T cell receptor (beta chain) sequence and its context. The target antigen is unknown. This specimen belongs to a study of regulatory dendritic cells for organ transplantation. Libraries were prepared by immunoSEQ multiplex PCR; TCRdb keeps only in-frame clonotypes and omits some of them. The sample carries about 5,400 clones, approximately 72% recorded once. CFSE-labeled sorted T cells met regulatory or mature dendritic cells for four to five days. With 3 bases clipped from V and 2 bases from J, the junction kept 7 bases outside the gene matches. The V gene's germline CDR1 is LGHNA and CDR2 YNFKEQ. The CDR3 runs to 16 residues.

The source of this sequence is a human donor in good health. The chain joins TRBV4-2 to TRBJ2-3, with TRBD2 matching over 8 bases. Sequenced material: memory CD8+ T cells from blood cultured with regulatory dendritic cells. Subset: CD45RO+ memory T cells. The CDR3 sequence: CASSHTLAGDTDTQYF. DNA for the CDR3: TGTGCCAGCAGCCACACCCTAGCGGGTGACACAGATACGCAGTATTTT.